This TCR beta chain was captured in a study of cytomegalovirus exposure and HLA in healthy donors. General study points: Reported results showed that the classifier diagnosed cytomegalovirus status with high specificity and sensitivity. Analyzed later, most CMV-associated TCR beta chains appeared HLA-restricted. In an earlier analysis, about 90% or about 30%: the productive usage of most TCR beta V segments. A later analysis associated around 17,000 TCR beta sequences with HLA alleles at a 0.05 false discovery rate.

With 60 Vbeta and 13 Jbeta primers, the PCR was carried out. Using immunoSEQ multiplex PCR, the repertoire was profiled, and TCRdb retains in-frame clones only, with some absent. The sample holds about 190,000 clones, approximately 79% seen once. This clone was observed a handful of times. Its matching antigen is unknown. Germline V lookup: CDR1 SQVTM, CDR2 ANQGSEA. This CDR3 is built from 17 residues. The junction had 10 bases not matched to a gene; V was cut back by 5 bases and J by 0 bases. The sample consisted of PBMCs. This rearrangement joins TRBV29-1 to TRBJ2-6, with 7 positions matching TRBD2. The TCR comes from a woman aged 18-29 years in good health and CMV-seronegative. The CDR3, as DNA: TGCAGCGTTCCAGAGGCGGGAGAGGACTCTGGGGCCAACGTCCTGACTTTC. It specifies CSVPEAGEDSGANVLTF.